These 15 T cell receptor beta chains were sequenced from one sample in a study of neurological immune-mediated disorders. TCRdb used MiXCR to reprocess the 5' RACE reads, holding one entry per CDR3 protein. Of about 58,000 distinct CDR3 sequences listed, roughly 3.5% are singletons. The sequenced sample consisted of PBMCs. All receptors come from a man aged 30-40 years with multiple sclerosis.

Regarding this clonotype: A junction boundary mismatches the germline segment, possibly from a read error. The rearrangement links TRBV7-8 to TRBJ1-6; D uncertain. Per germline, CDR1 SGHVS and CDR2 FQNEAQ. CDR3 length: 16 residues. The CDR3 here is CASSLGGSSYNSPLNF. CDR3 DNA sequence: TGTGCCAGCAGCTTAGGGGGAAGCTCCTATAATTCACCCCTCAACTTT.

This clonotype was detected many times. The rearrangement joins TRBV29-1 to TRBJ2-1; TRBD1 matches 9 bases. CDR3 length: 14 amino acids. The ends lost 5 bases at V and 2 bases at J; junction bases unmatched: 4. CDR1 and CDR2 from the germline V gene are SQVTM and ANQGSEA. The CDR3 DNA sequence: TGCAGCGTTCGGACAGGGGAGGCCTACAATGAGCAGTTCTTC. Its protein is CSVRTGEAYNEQFF.

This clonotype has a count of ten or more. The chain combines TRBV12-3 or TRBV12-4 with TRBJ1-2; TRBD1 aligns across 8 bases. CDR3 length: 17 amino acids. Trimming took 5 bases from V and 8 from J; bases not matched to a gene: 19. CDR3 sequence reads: CASSRENRRTGLGGYTF. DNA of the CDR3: TGTGCCAGCAGTCGGGAAAACCGAAGGACAGGGCTTGGAGGCTACACCTTC.

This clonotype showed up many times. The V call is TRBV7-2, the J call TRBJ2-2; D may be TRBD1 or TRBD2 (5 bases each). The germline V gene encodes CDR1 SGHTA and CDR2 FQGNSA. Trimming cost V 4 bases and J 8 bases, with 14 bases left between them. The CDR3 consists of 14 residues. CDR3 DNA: TGTGCCAGCAGCTCACAAGGGACGGGGGGGGAGCTGTTTTTT. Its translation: CASSSQGTGGELFF.

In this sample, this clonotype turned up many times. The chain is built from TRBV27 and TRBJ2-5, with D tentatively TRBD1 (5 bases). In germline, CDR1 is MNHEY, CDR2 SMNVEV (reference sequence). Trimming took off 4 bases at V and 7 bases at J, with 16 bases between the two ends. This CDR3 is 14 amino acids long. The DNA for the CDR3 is TGTGCCAGCAGTTCAGCAGGGTTATTGGGGACCCAGTACTTC. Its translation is CASSSAGLLGTQYF.

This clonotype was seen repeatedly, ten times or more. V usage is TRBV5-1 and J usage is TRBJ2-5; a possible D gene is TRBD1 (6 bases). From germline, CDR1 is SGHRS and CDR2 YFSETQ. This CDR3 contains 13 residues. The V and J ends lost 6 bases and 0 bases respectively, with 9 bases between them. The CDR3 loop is CASNGDNQETQYF. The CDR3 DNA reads TGCGCCAGCAACGGGGACAACCAAGAGACCCAGTACTTC.

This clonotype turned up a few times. CDR3 nucleotide sequence: TGTGCCAGCTCTACGACAGGGGAGGGCTACGAGCAGTACTTC. This gives the protein CASSTTGEGYEQYF. The genes are TRBV18 and TRBJ2-7; the D gene is possibly TRBD1 (8 bases). The CDR3 has 14 residues. V was trimmed by 6 bases and J by 3 bases, leaving 15 bases between them. Germline V CDR1 and CDR2: KGHSH, LQKENI.

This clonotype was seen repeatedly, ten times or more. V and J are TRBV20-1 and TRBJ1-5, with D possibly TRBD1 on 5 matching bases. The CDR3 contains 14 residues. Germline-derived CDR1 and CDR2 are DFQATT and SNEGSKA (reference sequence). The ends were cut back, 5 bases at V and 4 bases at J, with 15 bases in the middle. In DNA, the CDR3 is TGCAGTGCTGGGGGAGCAGGCATTAATCAGCCCCAGCATTTT. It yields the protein CSAGGAGINQPQHF.

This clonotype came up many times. CDR3: CASSLISGGPGYEQYF. The DNA for the CDR3 is TGTGCCAGCAGCTTAATAAGCGGAGGGCCGGGCTACGAGCAGTACTTC. The rearrangement joins TRBV7-9 to TRBJ2-7; TRBD2 might be the D (6 bases). Per germline, CDR1 SEHNR and CDR2 FQNEAQ (reference sequence). The CDR3 sequence is 16 residues long. The germline V and J ends were trimmed by 2 bases and 3 bases, with 17 bases remaining between them.

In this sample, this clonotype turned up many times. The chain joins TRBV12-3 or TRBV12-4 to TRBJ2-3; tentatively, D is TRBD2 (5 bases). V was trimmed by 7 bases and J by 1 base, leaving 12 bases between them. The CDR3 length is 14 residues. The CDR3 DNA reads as TGTGCCAGCACCTCCCGGGGAGGCACAGATACGCAGTATTTT. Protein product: CASTSRGGTDTQYF.

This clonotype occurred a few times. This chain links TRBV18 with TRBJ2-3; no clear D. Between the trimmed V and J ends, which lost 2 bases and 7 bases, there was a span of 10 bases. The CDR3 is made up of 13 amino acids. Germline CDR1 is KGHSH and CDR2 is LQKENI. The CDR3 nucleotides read TGTGCCAGCTCACCAGACGGGCTTTATACGCAGTATTTT. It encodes CASSPDGLYTQYF. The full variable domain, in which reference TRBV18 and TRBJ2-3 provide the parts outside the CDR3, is NAGVMQNPRHLVRRRGQEARLRCSPMKGHSHVYWYRQLPEEGLKFMVYLQKENIIDESGMPKERFSAEFPKEGPSILRIQQVVRGDSAAYFCASSPDGLYTQYFGPGTRLTVL.

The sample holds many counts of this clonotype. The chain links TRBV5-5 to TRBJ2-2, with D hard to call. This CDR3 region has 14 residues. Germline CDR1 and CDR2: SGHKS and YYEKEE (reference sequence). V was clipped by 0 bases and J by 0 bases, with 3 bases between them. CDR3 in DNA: TGTGCCAGCAGCTTGGCCCCGAACACCGGGGAGCTGTTTTTT. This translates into CASSLAPNTGELFF.

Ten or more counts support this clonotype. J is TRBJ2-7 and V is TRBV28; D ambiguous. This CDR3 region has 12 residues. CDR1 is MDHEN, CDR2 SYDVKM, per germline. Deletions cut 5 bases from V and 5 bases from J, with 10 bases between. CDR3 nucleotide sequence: TGTGCCAGCAGTCCGTCCTGGCACGAGCAGTACTTC. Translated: CASSPSWHEQYF.

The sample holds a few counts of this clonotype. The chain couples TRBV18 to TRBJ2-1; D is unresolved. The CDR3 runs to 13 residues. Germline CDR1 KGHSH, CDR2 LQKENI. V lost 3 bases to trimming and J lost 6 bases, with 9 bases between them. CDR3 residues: CASSPKARNEQFF. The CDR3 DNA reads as TGTGCCAGCTCACCGAAAGCGCGCAATGAGCAGTTCTTC.

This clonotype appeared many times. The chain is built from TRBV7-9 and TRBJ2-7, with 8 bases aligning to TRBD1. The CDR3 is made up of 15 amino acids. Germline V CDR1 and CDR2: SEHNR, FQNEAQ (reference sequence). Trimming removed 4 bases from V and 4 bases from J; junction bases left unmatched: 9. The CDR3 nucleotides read TGTGCCAGCAGCTCAGATAAGGACAGGGAGTACGAGCAGTACTTC. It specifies CASSSDKDREYEQYF.